The 25 T cell receptor beta chains below all came from one sample that was sequenced in a study of OX40 agonist ivuxolimab in advanced cancers. The method behind the library was the immunoSEQ multiplex PCR assay. TCRdb took this table from immuneACCESS and kept in-frame rearrangements with V and J called. Such tables lack part of the clones; where checked against another copy, unresolved V genes explain under half of the gap, and the rest is unexplained. This sample holds fewer than 85,000 clones; about nine tenths were observed only once. More than 0.35% of the sample belongs to the ten largest clones. This specimen consisted of CD4+ or CD8+ T cells sorted from blood, obtained in a trial of the OX40 agonist ivuxolimab. The receptors shown here come from an adult with an advanced solid tumor such as melanoma, head and neck, liver or kidney cancer.

The chain links TRBV19 to TRBJ2-3; D could derive from TRBD1 or TRBD2 (7 bases each). Germline V gene data show CDR1 as LNHDA and CDR2 as SQIVND (reference sequence). This CDR3 has 13 residues. Trimming left V 5 bases short and J 9 bases short, with 15 bases between. CDR3 in amino acids: CASSRDSGATQYF. CDR3 DNA: TGTGCCAGTAGTCGGGACAGCGGGGCGACGCAGTATTTT.

The V gene is TRBV28, the J gene TRBJ1-2; no clear D gene. There are 14 residues in the CDR3. Looked up from germline, CDR1 is MDHEN and CDR2 is SYDVKM. Trimming cost V 6 bases and J 2 bases, with 13 bases left between them. The CDR3 protein is CASRDRLQNYGYTF. Written as DNA, the CDR3 is TGTGCCAGCAGAGATAGGCTCCAAAACTATGGCTACACCTTC.

V is TRBV6-6 and J is TRBJ2-7, with D perhaps matching TRBD2 (6 bases). The V and J ends lost 8 bases and 3 bases respectively, with 8 bases between them. This CDR3 is built from 11 residues. The germline V gene encodes CDR1 MNHNY and CDR2 SVGAGI (reference sequence). The CDR3: CASGGNYEQYF. CDR3 DNA sequence: TGTGCCAGCGGCGGGAACTACGAGCAGTACTTC.

This clone was counted between two and nine times. This chain connects TRBV2 to TRBJ1-5; possibly TRBD1 for D (5 bases). CDR1 and CDR2 (germline): SNHLY, FYNNEI. Trimming took 2 bases from V and 7 from J, leaving 9 bases between them. This CDR3 has 13 residues. CDR3 region: CASSERGWQPQHF. CDR3 DNA sequence: TGTGCCAGCAGTGAACGGGGGTGGCAGCCCCAGCATTTT. The whole variable domain, filled in from reference TRBV2 and TRBJ1-5, reads EPEVTQTPSHQVTQMGQEVILRCVPISNHLYFYWYRQILGQKVEFLVSFYNNEISEKSEIFDDQFSVERPDGSNFTLKIRSTKLEDSAMYFCASSERGWQPQHFGDGTRLSIL.

V is TRBV19 and J is TRBJ1-1; a weak D match, TRBD1 (5 bases). Germline assignment: CDR1 LNHDA and CDR2 SQIVND (reference sequence). The CDR3 sequence is 14 residues long. V lost 5 bases, J lost 3 bases, and 13 bases lay in between. In nucleotides, the CDR3 is TGTGCCAGTAGTCCAATCGACAGCTACACTGAAGCTTTCTTT. Protein product: CASSPIDSYTEAFF.

The J gene is TRBJ2-6, the V gene TRBV5-4; 8 positions agree with TRBD2. Germline values: CDR1 SGHNT, CDR2 YYREEE (reference sequence). J was trimmed by 1 base and V by 2 bases; bases with no gene match: 5. CDR3 size: 17 residues. The CDR3 loop reads CASSLGLAGSGANVLTF. The CDR3 DNA sequence: TGTGCCAGCAGCTTAGGTTTAGCGGGATCTGGGGCCAACGTCCTGACTTTC. The whole variable domain, filled in from reference TRBV5-4 and TRBJ2-6, reads ETGVTQSPTHLIKTRGQQVTLRCSSQSGHNTVSWYQQALGQGPQFIFQYYREEENGRGNFPPRFSGLQFPNYSSELNVNALELDDSALYLCASSLGLAGSGANVLTFGAGSRLTVL.

The CDR3 reads CASSPGETPNTEAFF. CDR3 DNA sequence: TGCGCCAGCAGCCCCGGAGAAACCCCCAACACTGAAGCTTTCTTT. The rearrangement links TRBV5-1 to TRBJ1-1; unclear D gene. Germline V gene data show CDR1 as SGHRS and CDR2 as YFSETQ. This CDR3 is built from 15 residues. The V end was cut by 4 bases, the J end by 2 bases, with 15 bases between.

The rearrangement links TRBV6-6 to TRBJ1-1; the match to TRBD1 covers 8 bases. The germline V gene encodes CDR1 MNHNY and CDR2 SVGAGI (reference sequence). The CDR3 loop spans 13 amino acids. Trimming removed 7 bases from V and 1 base from J; junction bases left unmatched: 2. In DNA, the CDR3 is TGTGCCAGCATTGGACAGGGGAACACTGAAGCTTTCTTT. Translated: CASIGQGNTEAFF.

The chain joins TRBV19 to TRBJ1-2; TRBD1 is a possible D gene (5 bases). Germline V gives CDR1 LNHDA, CDR2 SQIVND (reference sequence). This CDR3 spans 15 amino acids. Trimming stripped 3 bases from V and 4 bases from J, with 15 bases between. This chain's CDR3 is CASSIFGRRGYGYTF. The CDR3 nucleotides are TGTGCCAGTAGTATTTTTGGCCGAAGGGGCTATGGCTACACCTTC.

This clone was recorded once. The chain couples TRBV11-2 to TRBJ1-3, with unresolved D. Germline lookup yields CDR1 SGHAT and CDR2 FQNNGV. With 2 bases removed from V and 4 bases from J, the gap between germline ends came to 9 bases. The CDR3 has 14 amino acids. CDR3 in amino acids: CASSLLHVGNTIYF. CDR3 coding DNA: TGTGCCAGCAGCTTATTACACGTCGGAAACACCATATATTTT.

The J gene is TRBJ2-1, the V gene TRBV7-9; 11 bases map to TRBD2. The CDR3 is made up of 13 amino acids. CDR1 is SEHNR and CDR2 is FQNEAQ in the germline V gene (reference sequence). V was clipped by 8 bases and J by 7 bases; unmatched bases: 4. The CDR3 here is CASRLAGFNEQFF. CDR3 DNA: TGTGCCAGCCGACTAGCGGGGTTTAATGAGCAGTTCTTC. The full variable domain, its missing parts supplied by reference TRBV7-9 and TRBJ2-1, is DTGVSQNPRHKITKRGQNVTFRCDPISEHNRLYWYRQTLGQGPEFLTYFQNEAQLEKSRLLSDRFSAERPKGSFSTLEIQRTEQGDSAMYLCASRLAGFNEQFFGPGTRLTVL.

The CDR3 region is CASSAPGQGFGEQYF. The CDR3 DNA reads TGTGCCAGCAGTGCTCCGGGACAGGGGTTCGGCGAGCAGTACTTC. The chain recombines TRBV28 with TRBJ2-7; 10 bases are shared with TRBD1. J lost 6 bases, V lost 5 bases, and 10 bases had no gene match. There are 15 residues in the CDR3. Germline V gene sequence: CDR1 MDHEN, CDR2 SYDVKM.

J is TRBJ1-3 and V is TRBV28; 8 nucleotides align to TRBD1. Germline V gene lookup returns CDR1 MDHEN and CDR2 SYDVKM. J gave up 3 bases and V 6 bases, and 4 bases lay outside the gene matches. The CDR3 consists of 14 residues. The CDR3 is CASRQTGDGNTIYF. The CDR3 DNA sequence: TGTGCCAGCAGACAGACAGGGGATGGAAACACCATATATTTT.

V and J are TRBV28 and TRBJ2-7; D possibly corresponds to TRBD1 (6 bases). The CDR3 spans 14 residues. Germline CDR1 reads MDHEN; CDR2 reads SYDVKM. Trimming removed 6 bases at V and 4 bases at J, with 16 bases between. The CDR3 protein is CASRGAPESYEQYF. The DNA of the CDR3 is TGTGCCAGCAGGGGGGCCCCCGAATCTTACGAGCAGTACTTC.

The CDR3 DNA reads TGCGCCAGCAGCCAAGTACAGGGAAATACGCAGTATTTT. Translated: CASSQVQGNTQYF. This rearrangement joins TRBV4-3 to TRBJ2-3; maybe TRBD1 (6 bases). The CDR3 sequence is 13 residues long. Germline-derived CDR1 and CDR2 are LGHNA and YSLEER. V was clipped by 1 base and J by 7 bases, with 9 bases between them.

The rearrangement uses TRBV6-5 and TRBJ2-1; the match to TRBD2 covers 8 bases. CDR1 and CDR2 from the germline V gene are MNHEY and SVGAGI. V lost 5 bases and J lost 0; bases outside the gene matches: 3. The CDR3 contains 15 residues. The CDR3, as DNA: TGTGCCAGCAGTCGGAGCGGGAGCTCCTACAATGAGCAGTTCTTC. It yields the protein CASSRSGSSYNEQFF.

This clone occurred once. The chain links TRBV19 to TRBJ2-7, with 15 bases that match TRBD2. Losses at the gene ends were 9 bases for V and 5 bases for J; bases not matched to a gene: 8. Germline loops: CDR1 LNHDA, CDR2 SQIVND (reference sequence). This CDR3 has 15 residues. The CDR3 sequence is CASAVGTSGRHEQYF. CDR3 sequence (DNA): TGTGCCAGCGCCGTTGGGACTAGCGGGAGGCACGAGCAGTACTTC.

The CDR3 region has the DNA TGCGCCAGCAGCCACGGAGAAGTTGGTGGAAACACCATATATTTT. Amino acid sequence: CASSHGEVGGNTIYF. The chain couples TRBV4-1 to TRBJ1-3; D unclear. Between the trimmed V and J ends, which lost 3 bases and 3 bases, there was a span of 12 bases. The CDR3 covers 15 residues. In germline, CDR1 is MGHRA, CDR2 YSYEKL.

The rearrangement uses TRBV28 and TRBJ2-3, with D possibly being TRBD1 (5 bases). Trimming took off 5 bases at V and 2 bases at J, with 11 bases between the two ends. CDR1 and CDR2 from the germline V gene are MDHEN and SYDVKM. The CDR3 has 14 amino acids. The CDR3 spells CASSPDSPTDTQYF. The CDR3 nucleotides are TGTGCCAGCAGTCCCGACAGTCCCACAGATACGCAGTATTTT.

The chain combines TRBV6-5 with TRBJ2-7; D perhaps matches TRBD2 (6 bases). Trimming removed 0 bases from V and 2 bases from J, with 11 bases in between. Germline V gene data show CDR1 as MNHEY and CDR2 as SVGAGI. The CDR3 runs to 15 residues. This CDR3 is CASSYSRESAYEQYF. Written as DNA, the CDR3 is TGTGCCAGCAGTTACTCCCGGGAGAGCGCCTACGAGCAGTACTTC.

V is TRBV28 and J is TRBJ1-1; the D gene is possibly TRBD1 (5 bases). The length of the CDR3 is 14 residues. CDR1 and CDR2 from the germline V gene are MDHEN and SYDVKM. Between the trimmed V and J ends, which lost 7 bases and 4 bases, there was a span of 16 bases. The CDR3 bases are TGTGCCAGCATCACGACAGCAAGGGGCACTGAAGCTTTCTTT. This gives the protein CASITTARGTEAFF.

This rearrangement joins TRBV11-2 to TRBJ1-1; D is perhaps TRBD1 (6 bases). CDR3 size: 14 residues. Germline CDR1 SGHAT, CDR2 FQNNGV. V was trimmed by 8 bases and J by 1 base, leaving 14 bases between them. The CDR3 DNA reads as TGTGCCAGCCGAGGGGGACTCTGGAACACTGAAGCTTTCTTT. It is translated as CASRGGLWNTEAFF.

The chain has TRBV20-1 and TRBJ2-3; D is uncertain. Trimming took 3 bases from V and 5 from J, leaving 6 bases between them. From germline, CDR1 is DFQATT and CDR2 SNEGSKA (reference sequence). This CDR3 has 11 amino acids. CDR3 nucleotides: TGCAGTGCTAGTAGCCTAGATACGCAGTATTTT. As protein: CSASSLDTQYF.

The CDR3 DNA sequence: TGTGCCAGCAGTACCCTACCCGACCAGGACAACTATGGCTACACCTTC. Amino acid sequence: CASSTLPDQDNYGYTF. This chain links TRBV6-6 with TRBJ1-2, with D uncertain. This CDR3 is built from 16 residues. Germline CDR1 and CDR2: MNHNY and SVGAGI (reference sequence). V was cut by 5 bases and J by 2 bases, with 18 bases left in between.

The chain joins TRBV5-8 to TRBJ1-5; 10 nucleotides agree with TRBD1. The CDR3 has 15 residues. CDR1 and CDR2 (germline): SGHTS, YDEGEE. After removal of 4 bases from V and 6 bases from J, the junction contained 7 bases not matched to a gene. CDR3 bases: TGTGCCAGCAGCCCCCGGGACAGGGGATTTCAGCCCCAGCATTTT. Translated: CASSPRDRGFQPQHF.